Shown below are 27 T cell receptor beta chains from a single sample sequenced in a study of T cells after yellow fever vaccination. Each CDR3 protein is one row after TCRdb ran MiXCR on the 5' RACE reads. Of 300,000 to 350,000 distinct CDR3 sequences listed, about 10% are singletons. Sequenced here: CD4+ T cells sorted from PBMCs, sampled 45 days after the yellow fever booster vaccination. These receptor sequences come from a man younger than 35 who received the YFV17D yellow fever vaccine.

This clonotype was counted between two and nine times. V usage is TRBV5-1 and J usage is TRBJ2-5; D is uncertain. This CDR3 is 13 amino acids long. From germline, CDR1 is SGHRS and CDR2 YFSETQ. With 4 bases removed from V and 1 base from J, the gap between germline ends came to 8 bases. In DNA form, the CDR3 reads TGCGCCAGCAGCACCCCACCCCAAGAGACCCAGTACTTC. This encodes CASSTPPQETQYF. The variable domain in full, completed from reference TRBV5-1 and TRBJ2-5, reads KAGVTQTPRYLIKTRGQQVTLSCSPISGHRSVSWYQQTPGQGLQFLFEYFSETQRNKGNFPGRFSGRQFSNSRSEMNVSTLELGDSALYLCASSTPPQETQYFGPGTRLLVL.

The chain uses TRBV7-9 and TRBJ2-3; TRBD1 matches 8 bases. The V and J ends lost 5 bases and 0 bases, in that order; junction bases with no gene match: 4. Germline V CDR1 and CDR2: SEHNR, FQNEAQ (reference sequence). The CDR3 length is 15 residues. This CDR3 is CASSPGTGSTDTQYF. The DNA for the CDR3 is TGTGCCAGCAGCCCAGGGACAGGAAGCACAGATACGCAGTATTTT. Full variable domain (remainder filled in from reference TRBV7-9 and TRBJ2-3): DTGVSQNPRHKITKRGQNVTFRCDPISEHNRLYWYRQTLGQGPEFLTYFQNEAQLEKSRLLSDRFSAERPKGSFSTLEIQRTEQGDSAMYLCASSPGTGSTDTQYFGPGTRLTVL.

There are a few counts of this clonotype. The chain has TRBV7-9 and TRBJ1-5; 9 bases match TRBD1. The germline CDR1 and CDR2 sequences are SEHNR and FQNEAQ (reference sequence). Unmatched junction bases numbered 9, after V lost 5 bases and J lost 7 bases. The CDR3 runs 15 residues. The CDR3 DNA sequence: TGTGCCAGCAGCCTACAGGGGGCTACGGGGCAGCCCCAGCATTTT. It translates to CASSLQGATGQPQHF.

This clonotype appeared a few times. At one boundary the junction diverges from the germline segment, which might be a read error. The V and J genes are TRBV20-1 and TRBJ2-1, with 13 bases fitting TRBD2. Germline CDR1 and CDR2: DFQATT and SNEGSKA (reference sequence). The CDR3 runs to 11 residues. This chain's CDR3 is CSAQTSGGRVF. CDR3 sequence (DNA): TGCAGTGCTCAGACTAGCGGGGGGAGAGTCTTC.

The chain couples TRBV20-1 to TRBJ1-1; the match to TRBD1 covers 9 bases. Losses at the gene ends were 6 bases for V and 10 bases for J; bases not matched to a gene: 9. CDR3 length equals 12 residues. In germline, CDR1 is DFQATT, CDR2 SNEGSKA (reference sequence). The CDR3 spells CSAATGGAGAFF. As DNA, the CDR3 is TGCAGTGCAGCCACAGGGGGCGCGGGAGCTTTCTTT.

The rearrangement links TRBV20-1 to TRBJ1-5; D gene uncertain. Trimming took 7 bases from V and 4 from J, leaving 14 bases between them. The CDR3 spans 13 residues. Per the germline V gene, CDR1 is DFQATT and CDR2 is SNEGSKA (reference sequence). The CDR3, as DNA: TGCAGTGTGACGCAAGATGGGAATCAGCCCCAGCATTTT. It encodes CSVTQDGNQPQHF.

The chain recombines TRBV20-1 with TRBJ2-7, with D hard to call. The CDR3 spans 14 residues. Germline V lookup: CDR1 DFQATT, CDR2 SNEGSKA (reference sequence). The V and J ends lost 6 bases and 0 bases respectively, with 15 bases between them. CDR3 DNA sequence: TGCAGTGCCAGTGGTCGTTACTTCTCCTACGAGCAGTACTTC. This codes for CSASGRYFSYEQYF.

In this sample, this clonotype turned up a few times. The CDR3, as DNA: TGCAGTGCCACTTACAGGGCTGAAAAACTGTTTTTT. This sequence encodes CSATYRAEKLFF. The V and J genes are TRBV20-1 and TRBJ1-4, with D possibly TRBD1 on 6 matching bases. Between the trimmed V and J ends, which lost 6 bases and 7 bases, there was a span of 12 bases. The germline gives CDR1 DFQATT, CDR2 SNEGSKA (reference sequence). This CDR3 has 12 residues.

The chain has TRBV10-3 and TRBJ2-3, with 7 bases aligning to TRBD1. The germline V gene encodes CDR1 ENHRY and CDR2 SYGVKD. The CDR3 runs 14 residues. Unmatched junction bases numbered 3, after V lost 6 bases and J lost 0 bases. The DNA for the CDR3 is TGTGCCATCAGGCGGACAGGTAGCACAGATACGCAGTATTTT. Translated, it gives CAIRRTGSTDTQYF.

This clonotype has at least ten counts. This chain connects TRBV29-1 to TRBJ2-3; 9 bases are a match to TRBD2. V trimming: 6 bases; J trimming: 1 base; junction bases outside the gene matches: 5. The germline gives CDR1 SQVTM, CDR2 ANQGSEA. This CDR3 is built from 14 residues. The CDR3 nucleotides read TGCAGCGTCGCTAGCGGGGCTCGCACAGATACGCAGTATTTT. Protein product: CSVASGARTDTQYF.

This clonotype was observed a few times. V is TRBV6-2 or TRBV6-3 and J is TRBJ2-7; possibly TRBD1 for D (6 bases). V shed 2 bases and J shed 3 bases, with 20 bases lying between them. Germline assignment: CDR1 MNHEY and CDR2 SVGEGT. There are 17 residues in the CDR3. In DNA form, the CDR3 reads TGTGCCAGCAGTTACCAAATCGGACAGACCAGAAACTACGAGCAGTACGTC. It specifies CASSYQIGQTRNYEQYV.

This clonotype was observed at least ten times. The V call is TRBV5-5, the J call TRBJ2-1; 8 nucleotides agree with TRBD2. Germline trimming cut 7 bases from V and 5 bases from J; bases unmatched to any gene: 8. The CDR3 runs 14 residues. CDR1 and CDR2 from the germline V gene are SGHKS and YYEKEE (reference sequence). CDR3: CASGPGLGNNEQFF. The DNA for the CDR3 is TGTGCCAGCGGACCGGGACTAGGAAACAATGAGCAGTTCTTC.

This chain connects TRBV5-1 to TRBJ2-5; D not resolved. Germline values: CDR1 SGHRS, CDR2 YFSETQ. V lost 0 bases and J lost 3, with 9 bases in between. The CDR3 is made up of 14 amino acids. As DNA, the CDR3 is TGCGCCAGCAGCTTGGCGTCCCGGGAAGAGACCCAGTACTTC. Translated, it gives CASSLASREETQYF. The whole variable domain, filled in from reference TRBV5-1 and TRBJ2-5, reads KAGVTQTPRYLIKTRGQQVTLSCSPISGHRSVSWYQQTPGQGLQFLFEYFSETQRNKGNFPGRFSGRQFSNSRSEMNVSTLELGDSALYLCASSLASREETQYFGPGTRLLVL.

This clonotype was counted many times. The V and J genes are TRBV2 and TRBJ2-3, with D unresolved. The V end lost 5 bases, the J end lost 2 bases, and 8 bases lay between the germline ends. Germline V gene data show CDR1 as SNHLY and CDR2 as FYNNEI. The CDR3 loop spans 13 amino acids. The CDR3 region is CASSPLTTDTQYF. CDR3 nucleotide sequence: TGTGCCAGCAGTCCCTTGACCACAGATACGCAGTATTTT. Full variable domain (outside the CDR3, taken from reference TRBV2 and TRBJ2-3): EPEVTQTPSHQVTQMGQEVILRCVPISNHLYFYWYRQILGQKVEFLVSFYNNEISEKSEIFDDQFSVERPDGSNFTLKIRSTKLEDSAMYFCASSPLTTDTQYFGPGTRLTVL.

This clonotype has just a few counts. The CDR3 loop is CASSLWMGGYTF. CDR3 DNA sequence: TGTGCCAGCAGCTTGTGGATGGGTGGCTACACCTTC. The chain has TRBV5-5 and TRBJ1-2; D call uncertain. This CDR3 region has 12 residues. V was clipped by 1 base and J by 7 bases, with 8 bases between them. Germline V gives CDR1 SGHKS, CDR2 YYEKEE (reference sequence).

This clonotype was observed a handful of times. The rearrangement joins TRBV24-1 to TRBJ2-1, with 9 bases aligning to TRBD1. Losses at the gene ends were 3 bases for V and 4 bases for J; bases not matched to a gene: 3. Germline loops: CDR1 KGHDR, CDR2 SFDVKD. The CDR3 has 15 amino acids. The CDR3 spells CATSDGQGHYNEQFF. DNA for the CDR3: TGTGCCACCAGTGATGGACAGGGGCATTACAATGAGCAGTTCTTC.

V and J are TRBV4-3 and TRBJ2-7; TRBD1 aligns across 7 bases. Germline trimming cut 1 base from V and 1 base from J; bases unmatched to any gene: 1. Germline CDR1 is LGHNA and CDR2 is YSLEER. CDR3 length equals 14 residues. Here the CDR3 DNA reads TGCGCCAGCAGCCAAGGGGACAGATCCTACGAGCAGTACTTC. This gives the protein CASSQGDRSYEQYF.

At least ten counts were recorded for this clonotype. V is TRBV11-2 and J is TRBJ2-7; a weak D match, TRBD1 (5 bases). This CDR3 is 12 amino acids long. Trimming removed 3 bases at V and 6 bases at J, with 9 bases between. CDR1 and CDR2 (germline): SGHAT, FQNNGV. The CDR3 loop is CASSFRGSEQYF. CDR3 bases: TGTGCCAGCAGCTTTAGGGGTTCCGAGCAGTACTTC.

This clonotype was detected only a few times. V and J are TRBV5-6 and TRBJ1-3; possible D gene TRBD1, 6 bases. V was shortened by 2 bases and J by 0 bases, with 15 bases between the two germline ends. Germline values: CDR1 SGHDT, CDR2 YYEEEE. The CDR3 runs 17 residues. Here the CDR3 reads CASSFGPGAYSGNTIYF. CDR3 coding DNA: TGTGCCAGCAGCTTTGGGCCAGGGGCCTACTCTGGAAACACCATATATTTT. Together with reference TRBV5-6 and TRBJ1-3, the CDR3 gives the full variable domain: DAGVTQSPTHLIKTRGQQVTLRCSPKSGHDTVSWYQQALGQGPQFIFQYYEEEERQRGNFPDRFSGHQFPNYSSELNVNALLLGDSALYLCASSFGPGAYSGNTIYFGEGSWLTVV.

This clonotype was detected a few times. This chain's CDR3 is CASSPPVVYGYTF. The CDR3 DNA follows: TGTGCCAGCTCACCACCGGTAGTCTATGGCTACACCTTC. The chain joins TRBV18 to TRBJ1-2; D remains unclear. Looked up from germline, CDR1 is KGHSH and CDR2 is LQKENI. The V gene lost 0 bases and the J gene lost 4 bases, with 6 bases spanning the gap. CDR3 length: 13 residues.

The chain couples TRBV7-9 to TRBJ2-1; maybe TRBD2 (5 bases). CDR1 SEHNR and CDR2 FQNEAQ come from the germline V gene (reference sequence). The CDR3 runs 14 residues. V was pared by 5 bases and J by 8 bases, with 16 bases between. For the CDR3, the DNA is TGTGCCAGCAGCCGCCCCACTAGTGAGTATGAGCAGTTCTTC. This translates into CASSRPTSEYEQFF.

This clonotype was counted only a few times. This sequence joins TRBV4-3 and TRBJ2-2; TRBD1 agrees at 7 bases. There are 15 residues in the CDR3. Germline CDR1 and CDR2: LGHNA and YSLEER. V shed 4 bases, J shed 4 bases, and the junction held 6 bases outside the gene matches. In DNA form, the CDR3 reads TGCGCCAGCAGCCGATCGGGACAGCGCACCGGGGAGCTGTTTTTT. Translated, it gives CASSRSGQRTGELFF.

This clonotype turned up a few times. The gene calls are TRBV3-1 and TRBJ2-3; weak D call: TRBD2 (5 bases). This CDR3 has 15 amino acids. V was clipped by 3 bases and J by 2 bases, with 12 bases between them. The germline V gene encodes CDR1 LGHDT and CDR2 YNNKEL (reference sequence). CDR3 residues: CASSHWVLDTDTQYF. CDR3 nucleotide sequence: TGTGCCAGCAGCCATTGGGTACTAGACACAGATACGCAGTATTTT.

In this sample, this clonotype turned up a few times. The chain combines TRBV5-1 with TRBJ2-5; a weak D match, TRBD1 (6 bases). Germline V gene data show CDR1 as SGHRS and CDR2 as YFSETQ. The V and J ends lost 3 bases and 5 bases respectively, with 8 bases between them. There are 12 residues in the CDR3. The CDR3 spells CASSWGPETQYF. CDR3 nucleotides: TGCGCCAGCAGCTGGGGGCCCGAGACCCAGTACTTC.

The V gene is TRBV7-9, the J gene TRBJ1-2; no firm D call. The CDR3 runs to 14 residues. Germline loops: CDR1 SEHNR, CDR2 FQNEAQ (reference sequence). Trimming stripped 1 base from V and 5 bases from J, with 11 bases between. The CDR3: CASSLGSGPYGYTF. The DNA for the CDR3 is TGTGCCAGCAGCTTAGGGTCCGGACCGTATGGCTACACCTTC.

In this sample, this clonotype turned up many times. The rearrangement uses TRBV6-5 and TRBJ2-3; the D gene is possibly TRBD2 (6 bases). Germline CDR1 is MNHEY and CDR2 is SVGAGI. This CDR3 is 15 amino acids long. Trimming removed 8 bases at V and 0 bases at J, with 15 bases between. The CDR3 region has the DNA TGTGCCAGCCGACTAGGGGTGACTAGCACAGATACGCAGTATTTT. Translated: CASRLGVTSTDTQYF.

This chain joins TRBV4-3 and TRBJ2-2; D not certain. Trimming removed 0 bases from V and 6 bases from J, with 11 bases in between. The germline CDR1 and CDR2 sequences are LGHNA and YSLEER. CDR3 length equals 15 residues. The chain's CDR3 is CASSQDGRVSGELFF. The CDR3 DNA follows: TGCGCCAGCAGCCAAGACGGGCGAGTGTCCGGGGAGCTGTTTTTT.